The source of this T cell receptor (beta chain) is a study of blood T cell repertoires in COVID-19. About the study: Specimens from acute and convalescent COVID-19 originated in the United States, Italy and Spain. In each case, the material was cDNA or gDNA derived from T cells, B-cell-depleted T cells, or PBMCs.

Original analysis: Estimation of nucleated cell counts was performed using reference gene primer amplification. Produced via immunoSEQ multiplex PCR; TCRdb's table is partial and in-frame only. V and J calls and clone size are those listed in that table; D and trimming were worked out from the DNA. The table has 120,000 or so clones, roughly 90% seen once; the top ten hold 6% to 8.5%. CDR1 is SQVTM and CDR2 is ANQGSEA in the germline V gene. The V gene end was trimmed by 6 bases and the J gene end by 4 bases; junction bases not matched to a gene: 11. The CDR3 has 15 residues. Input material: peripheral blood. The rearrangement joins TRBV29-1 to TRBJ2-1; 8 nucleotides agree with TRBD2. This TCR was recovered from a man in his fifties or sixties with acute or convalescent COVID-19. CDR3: CSVSGLALRYNEQFF. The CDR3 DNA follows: TGCAGCGTCTCCGGACTAGCACTTCGATACAATGAGCAGTTCTTC.